The rows below give T cell receptor beta chains drawn from one sample of a study of monozygotic twins with inflammatory bowel disease. Reprocessing the 5' RACE reads, TCRdb reports a single entry for every CDR3 protein and omits DNA. The table for this sample gives hundreds of thousands of distinct CDR3 sequences. Specimen: blood. Receptors were obtained from a human donor with ulcerative colitis or Crohn's disease, or a healthy co-twin of an affected twin (not recorded which). Both conserved end residues are part of each CDR3.

TRBV27	TRBJ2-3	16	CASSLSTGGPLDTQYF
TRBV5-1	TRBJ1-1	14	CASSLDREGTEAFF
TRBV29-1	TRBJ1-4	12	CSVVGRDEKLFF
TRBV9	TRBJ2-3	14	CASSPRQGWDTQYF
TRBV3-1	TRBJ2-1	13	CASSQGTSDQQFF
TRBV20-1	TRBJ2-7	14	CSAPGLADSYEQYF
TRBV6-2/TRBV6-3	TRBJ2-7	13	CASSYPGSHEQYF
TRBV6-1	TRBJ2-7	12	CASSEADYEQYF
TRBV6-5	TRBJ1-5	14	CASSYTPSNQPQHF
TRBV14	TRBJ2-6	20	CASSQGLRDIQTSGANVLTF
TRBV20-1	TRBJ1-2	12	CSASGGIYGYTF
TRBV5-1	TRBJ1-4	15	CASNEGGTANEKLFF
TRBV7-9	TRBJ2-7	15	CASSPTGNPVDEQYF
TRBV4-1	TRBJ2-1	14	CASSQVRDQNEQFF
TRBV7-7	TRBJ2-1	13	CASSQRTGVEQFF
TRBV6-5	TRBJ2-1	17	CASSYSARPQNYNEQFF
TRBV20-1	TRBJ2-7	14	CSALGLAGNYEQYF
TRBV19	TRBJ1-1	14	CATKSGGAGTEAFF
TRBV12-3/TRBV12-4	TRBJ1-1	12	CASSTLPLEAFF
TRBV6-6	TRBJ1-2	14	CASSYSIREAGYTF
TRBV28	TRBJ2-7	12	CASSPDIFEQYF
TRBV7-2	TRBJ2-3	14	CASSFDGTADTQYF
TRBV12-3/TRBV12-4	TRBJ2-1	13	CASILAGRIEQFF
TRBV28	TRBJ2-4	15	CASSPTGSAKNIQYF
TRBV28	TRBJ2-3	13	CATWDRTTDTQYF
TRBV29-1	TRBJ2-1	13	CSVEGLTYNEQFF
TRBV29-1	TRBJ1-2	13	CSVVWGTNYGYTF
TRBV7-8	TRBJ2-2	16	CASSLSGGTSTGELFF
TRBV2	TRBJ1-5	13	CASSDREGQPQHF